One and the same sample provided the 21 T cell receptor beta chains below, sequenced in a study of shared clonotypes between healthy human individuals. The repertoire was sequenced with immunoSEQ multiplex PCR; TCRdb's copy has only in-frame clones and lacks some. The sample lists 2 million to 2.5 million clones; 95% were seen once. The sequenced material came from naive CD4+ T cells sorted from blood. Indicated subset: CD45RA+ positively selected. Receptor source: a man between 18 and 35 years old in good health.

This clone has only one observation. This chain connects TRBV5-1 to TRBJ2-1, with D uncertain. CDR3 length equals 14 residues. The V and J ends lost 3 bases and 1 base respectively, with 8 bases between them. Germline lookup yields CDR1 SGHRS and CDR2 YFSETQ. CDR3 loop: CASSSSRSYNEQFF. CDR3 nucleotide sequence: TGCGCCAGCAGCTCGTCTAGGTCCTACAATGAGCAGTTCTTC.

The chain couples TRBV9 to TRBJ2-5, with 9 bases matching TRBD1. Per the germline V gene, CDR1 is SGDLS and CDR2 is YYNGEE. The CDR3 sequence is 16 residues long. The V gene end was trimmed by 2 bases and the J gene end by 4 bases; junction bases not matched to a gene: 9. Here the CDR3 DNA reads TGTGCCAGCAGCGTGGCGGGACAGGGCCCGACAGAGACCCAGTACTTC. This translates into CASSVAGQGPTETQYF. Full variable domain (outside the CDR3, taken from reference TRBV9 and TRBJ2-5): DSGVTQTPKHLITATGQRVTLRCSPRSGDLSVYWYQQSLDQGLQFLIQYYNGEERAKGNILERFSAQQFPDLHSELNLSSLELGDSALYFCASSVAGQGPTETQYFGPGTRLLVL.

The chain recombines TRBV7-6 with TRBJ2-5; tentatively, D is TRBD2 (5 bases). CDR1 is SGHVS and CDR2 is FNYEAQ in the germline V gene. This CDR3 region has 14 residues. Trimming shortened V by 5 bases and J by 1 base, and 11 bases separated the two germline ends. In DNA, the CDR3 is TGTGCCAGCAGCGCCGCGGGTCTCCAAGAGACCCAGTACTTC. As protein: CASSAAGLQETQYF.

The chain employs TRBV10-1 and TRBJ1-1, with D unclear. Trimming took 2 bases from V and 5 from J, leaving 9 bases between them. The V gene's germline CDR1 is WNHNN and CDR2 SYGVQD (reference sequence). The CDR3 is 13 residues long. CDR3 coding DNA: TGCGCCAGCAGTGAGGGCGGGAGGACTGAAGCTTTCTTT. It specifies CASSEGGRTEAFF.

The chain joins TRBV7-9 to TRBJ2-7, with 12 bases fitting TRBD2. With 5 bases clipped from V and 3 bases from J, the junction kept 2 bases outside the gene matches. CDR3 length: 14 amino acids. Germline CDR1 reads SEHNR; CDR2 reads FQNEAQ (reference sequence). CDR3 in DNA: TGTGCCAGCAGCCCTAGCGGGGGGGACTACGAGCAGTACTTC. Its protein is CASSPSGGDYEQYF.

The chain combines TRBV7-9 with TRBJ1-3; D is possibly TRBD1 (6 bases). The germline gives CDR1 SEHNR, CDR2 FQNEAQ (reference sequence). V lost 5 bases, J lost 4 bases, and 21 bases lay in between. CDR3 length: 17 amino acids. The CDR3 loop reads CASSARTEAASGNTIYF. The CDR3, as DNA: TGTGCCAGCAGCGCCCGGACAGAGGCTGCCTCAGGAAACACCATATATTTT. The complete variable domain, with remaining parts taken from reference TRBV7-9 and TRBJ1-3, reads DTGVSQNPRHKITKRGQNVTFRCDPISEHNRLYWYRQTLGQGPEFLTYFQNEAQLEKSRLLSDRFSAERPKGSFSTLEIQRTEQGDSAMYLCASSARTEAASGNTIYFGEGSWLTVV.

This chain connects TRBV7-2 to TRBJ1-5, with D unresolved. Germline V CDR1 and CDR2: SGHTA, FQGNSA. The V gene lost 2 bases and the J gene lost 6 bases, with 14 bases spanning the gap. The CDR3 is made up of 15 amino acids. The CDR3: CASSLSRVLSQPQHF. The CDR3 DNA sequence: TGTGCCAGCAGCTTATCTCGGGTTCTGTCTCAGCCCCAGCATTTT.

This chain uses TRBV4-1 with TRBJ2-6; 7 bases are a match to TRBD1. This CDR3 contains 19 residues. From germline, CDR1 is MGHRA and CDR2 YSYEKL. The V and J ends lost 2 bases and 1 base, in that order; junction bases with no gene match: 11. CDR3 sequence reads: CASSQRGWTGLSGANVLTF. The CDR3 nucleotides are TGCGCCAGCAGCCAACGGGGATGGACAGGCTTATCTGGGGCCAACGTCCTGACTTTC.

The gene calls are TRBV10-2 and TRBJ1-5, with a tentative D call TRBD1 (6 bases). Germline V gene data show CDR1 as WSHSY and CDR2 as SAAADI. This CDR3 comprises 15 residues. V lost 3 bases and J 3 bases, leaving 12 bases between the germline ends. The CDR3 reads CASSEWGRVNQPQHF. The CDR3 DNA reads TGCGCCAGCAGTGAATGGGGGCGAGTCAATCAGCCCCAGCATTTT.

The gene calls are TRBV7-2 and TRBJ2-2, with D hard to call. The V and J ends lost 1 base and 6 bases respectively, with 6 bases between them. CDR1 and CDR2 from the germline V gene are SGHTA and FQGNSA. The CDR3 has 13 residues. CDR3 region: CASSLGHAGELFF. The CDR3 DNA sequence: TGTGCCAGCAGCTTAGGGCACGCCGGGGAGCTGTTTTTT.

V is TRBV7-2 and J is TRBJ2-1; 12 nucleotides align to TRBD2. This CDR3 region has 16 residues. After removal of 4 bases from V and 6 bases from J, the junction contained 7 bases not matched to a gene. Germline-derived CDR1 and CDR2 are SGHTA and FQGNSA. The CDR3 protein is CASSYPGTSGRNEQFF. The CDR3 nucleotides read TGTGCCAGCAGCTACCCCGGGACTAGCGGGCGCAATGAGCAGTTCTTC. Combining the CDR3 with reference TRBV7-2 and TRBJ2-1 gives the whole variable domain GAGVSQSPSNKVTEKGKDVELRCDPISGHTALYWYRQSLGQGLEFLIYFQGNSAPDKSGLPSDRFSAERTGGSVSTLTIQRTQQEDSAVYLCASSYPGTSGRNEQFFGPGTRLTVL.

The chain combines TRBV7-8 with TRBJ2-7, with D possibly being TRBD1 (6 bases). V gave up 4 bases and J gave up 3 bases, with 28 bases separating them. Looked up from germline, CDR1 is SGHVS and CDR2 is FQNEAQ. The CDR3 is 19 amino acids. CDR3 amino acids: CASSSPGHLSLRGYYEQYF. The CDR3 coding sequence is TGTGCCAGCAGCTCACCGGGACACTTGAGTCTCCGAGGATACTACGAGCAGTACTTC.

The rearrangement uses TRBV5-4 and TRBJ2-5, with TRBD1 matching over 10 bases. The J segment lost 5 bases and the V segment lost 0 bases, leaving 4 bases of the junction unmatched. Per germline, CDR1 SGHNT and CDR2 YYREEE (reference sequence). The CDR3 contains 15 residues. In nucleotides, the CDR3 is TGTGCCAGCAGCTTGGCGACAGGGGGCGATGAGACCCAGTACTTC. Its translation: CASSLATGGDETQYF.

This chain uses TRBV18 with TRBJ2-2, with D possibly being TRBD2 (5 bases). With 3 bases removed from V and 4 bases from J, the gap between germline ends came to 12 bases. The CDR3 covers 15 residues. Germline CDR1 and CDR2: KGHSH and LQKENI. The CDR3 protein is CASSPQLDSTGELFF. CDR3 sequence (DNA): TGTGCCAGCTCACCTCAACTAGACTCCACCGGGGAGCTGTTTTTT.

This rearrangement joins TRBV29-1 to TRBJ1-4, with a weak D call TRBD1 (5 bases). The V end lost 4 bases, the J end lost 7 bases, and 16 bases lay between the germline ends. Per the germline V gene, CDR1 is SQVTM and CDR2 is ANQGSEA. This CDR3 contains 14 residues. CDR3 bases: TGCAGCGTTGTCTACGACAGCCTGGGTGAAAAACTGTTTTTT. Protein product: CSVVYDSLGEKLFF. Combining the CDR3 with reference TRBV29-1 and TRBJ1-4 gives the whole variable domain SAVISQKPSRDICQRGTSLTIQCQVDSQVTMMFWYRQQPGQSLTLIATANQGSEATYESGFVIDKFPISRPNLTFSTLTVSNMSPEDSSIYLCSVVYDSLGEKLFFGSGTQLSVL.

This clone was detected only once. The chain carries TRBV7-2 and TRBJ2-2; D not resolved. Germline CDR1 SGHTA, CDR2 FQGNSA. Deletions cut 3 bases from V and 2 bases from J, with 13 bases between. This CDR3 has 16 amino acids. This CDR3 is CASSFGTTSNTGELFF. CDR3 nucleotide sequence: TGTGCCAGCAGCTTTGGAACGACATCTAACACCGGGGAGCTGTTTTTT.

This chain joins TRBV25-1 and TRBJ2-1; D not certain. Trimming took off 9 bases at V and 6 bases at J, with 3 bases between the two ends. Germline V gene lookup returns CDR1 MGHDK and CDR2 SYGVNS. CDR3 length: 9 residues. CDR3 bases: TGTGCCAGGCTCAATGAGCAGTTCTTC. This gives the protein CARLNEQFF.

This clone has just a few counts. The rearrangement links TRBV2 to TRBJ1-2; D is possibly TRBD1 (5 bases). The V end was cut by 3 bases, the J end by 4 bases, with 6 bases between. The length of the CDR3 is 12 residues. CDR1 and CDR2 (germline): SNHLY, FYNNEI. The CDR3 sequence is CASSDGTYGYTF. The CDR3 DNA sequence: TGTGCCAGCAGTGATGGGACCTATGGCTACACCTTC.

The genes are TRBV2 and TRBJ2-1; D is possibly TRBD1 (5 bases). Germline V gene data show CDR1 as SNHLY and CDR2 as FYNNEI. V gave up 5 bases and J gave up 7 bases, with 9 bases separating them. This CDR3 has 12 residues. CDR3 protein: CASSSKGNEQFF. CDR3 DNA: TGTGCCAGCAGTTCCAAGGGGAATGAGCAGTTCTTC.

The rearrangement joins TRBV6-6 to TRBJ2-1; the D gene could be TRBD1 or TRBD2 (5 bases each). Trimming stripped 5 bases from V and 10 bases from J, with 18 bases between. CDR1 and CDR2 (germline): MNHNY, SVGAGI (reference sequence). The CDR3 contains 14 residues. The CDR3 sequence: CASSPPGPSREQFF. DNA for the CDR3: TGTGCCAGCAGTCCCCCGGGACCTAGCCGGGAGCAGTTCTTC.

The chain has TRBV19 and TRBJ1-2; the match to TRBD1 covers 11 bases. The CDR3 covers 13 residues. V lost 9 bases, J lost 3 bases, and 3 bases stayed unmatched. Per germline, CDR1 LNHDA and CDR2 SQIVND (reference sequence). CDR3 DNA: TGTGCCAGCAGGACAGGGGGCTACTATGGCTACACCTTC. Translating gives CASRTGGYYGYTF.